At least ten counts were recorded for the clone carrying this TCR beta chain. Its antigen is as yet unknown. This sample is drawn from a study of T cells in Graves' hyperthyroidism and ophthalmopathy. Study as a whole: Before any treatment, at initial diagnosis, peripheral blood was collected.

This CDR3 has 18 amino acids. Germline CDR1 is MDHEN and CDR2 is SYDVKM. Trimming stripped 3 bases from V and 2 bases from J, with 23 bases between. Amplification of TCR beta CDR3 regions was performed using RNA transcripts as template. TCR CDR3 underwent first-round RT-PCR with the HTBI primer set. MiXCR, run by TCRdb on the multiplex PCR reads, gives a single entry per CDR3 protein. In the table there are fewer than 650,000 distinct CDR3 sequences, under 15% of which are singletons. Ophthalmopathy patients had Clinical Activity Score at least 3, NOSPECS grade at least 4, duration under 3 months. Patients showing uncontrolled infection, other autoimmune disease, pregnancy or lactation were ineligible. Overall study findings and caveats: Ophthalmopathy was separated from stable hyperthyroidism by a 13 V-J model.

Sequenced material: blood. This sequence originates from a woman aged 40 to 50 with Graves' ophthalmopathy. The rearrangement links TRBV28 to TRBJ2-7, with a weak D call TRBD1 (5 bases). CDR3 residues: CASSFTLGTGSHTYEQYF. The CDR3 coding sequence is TGTGCCAGCAGTTTTACCCTAGGAACAGGTTCTCATACCTACGAGCAGTACTTC.